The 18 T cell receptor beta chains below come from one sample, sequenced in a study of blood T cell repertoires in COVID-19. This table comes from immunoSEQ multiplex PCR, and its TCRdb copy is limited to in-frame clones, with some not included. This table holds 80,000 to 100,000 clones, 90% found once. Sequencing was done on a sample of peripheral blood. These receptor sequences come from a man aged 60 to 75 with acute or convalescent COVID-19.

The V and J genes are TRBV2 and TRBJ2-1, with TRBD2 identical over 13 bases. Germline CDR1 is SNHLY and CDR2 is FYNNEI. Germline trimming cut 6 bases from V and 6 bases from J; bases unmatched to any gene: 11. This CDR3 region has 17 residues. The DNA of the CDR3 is TGTGCCAGCAGCTCCCCGACTAGCGGGGGGACCTTCAATGAGCAGTTCTTC. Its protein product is CASSSPTSGGTFNEQFF.

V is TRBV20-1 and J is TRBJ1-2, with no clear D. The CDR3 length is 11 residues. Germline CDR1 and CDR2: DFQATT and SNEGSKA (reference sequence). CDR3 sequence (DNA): TGCGCCTCCGGGAAGGGCTATGGCTACACCTTC. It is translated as CASGKGYGYTF.

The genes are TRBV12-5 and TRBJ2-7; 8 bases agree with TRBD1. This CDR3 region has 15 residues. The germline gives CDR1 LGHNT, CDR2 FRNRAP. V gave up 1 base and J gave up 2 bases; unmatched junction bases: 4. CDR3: CASGLGTGTAYEQYV. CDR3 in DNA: TGTGCTAGTGGTTTGGGGACAGGGACTGCCTACGAGCAGTACGTC.

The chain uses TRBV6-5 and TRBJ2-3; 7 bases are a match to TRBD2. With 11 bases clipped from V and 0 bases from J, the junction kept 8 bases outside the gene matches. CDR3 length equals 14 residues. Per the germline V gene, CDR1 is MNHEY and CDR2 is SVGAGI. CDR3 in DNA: TGTGCCGCGGGGGAGTGGATAAGCACAGATACGCAGTATTTT. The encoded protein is CAAGEWISTDTQYF.

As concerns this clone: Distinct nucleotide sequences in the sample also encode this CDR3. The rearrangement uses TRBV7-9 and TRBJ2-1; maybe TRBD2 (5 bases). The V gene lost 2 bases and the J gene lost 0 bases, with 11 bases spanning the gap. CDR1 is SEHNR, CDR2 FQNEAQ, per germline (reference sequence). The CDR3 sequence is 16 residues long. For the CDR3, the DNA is TGTGCCAGCAGCTTAAGCCTAGCTGGCTCCTACAATGAGCAGTTCTTC. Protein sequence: CASSLSLAGSYNEQFF.

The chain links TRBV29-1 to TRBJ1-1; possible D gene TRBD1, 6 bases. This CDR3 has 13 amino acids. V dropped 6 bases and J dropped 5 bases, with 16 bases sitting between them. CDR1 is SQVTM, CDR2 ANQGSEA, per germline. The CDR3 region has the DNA TGCAGCGTAGGACAGCGCCTGGCGACTGAAGCTTTCTTT. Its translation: CSVGQRLATEAFF.

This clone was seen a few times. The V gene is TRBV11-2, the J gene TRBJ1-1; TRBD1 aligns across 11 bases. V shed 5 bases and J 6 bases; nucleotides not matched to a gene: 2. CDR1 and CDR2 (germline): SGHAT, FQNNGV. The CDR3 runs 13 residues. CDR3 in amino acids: CASSPGQGAEAFF. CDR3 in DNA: TGTGCCAGCAGCCCGGGACAGGGGGCTGAAGCTTTCTTT.

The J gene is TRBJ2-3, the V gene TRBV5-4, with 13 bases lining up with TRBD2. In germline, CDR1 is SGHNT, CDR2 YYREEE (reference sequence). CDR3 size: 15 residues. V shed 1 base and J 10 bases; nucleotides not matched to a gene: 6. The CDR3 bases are TGTGCCAGCAGCTTGAGGACTAGCGGGGGATTATCGCAGTATTTT. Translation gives CASSLRTSGGLSQYF.

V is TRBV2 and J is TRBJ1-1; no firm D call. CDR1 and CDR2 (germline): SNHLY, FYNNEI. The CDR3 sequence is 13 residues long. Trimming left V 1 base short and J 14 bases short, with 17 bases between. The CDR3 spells CASSEDSSYTRFF. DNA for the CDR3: TGTGCCAGCAGTGAAGACAGTTCGTACACCCGATTCTTT.

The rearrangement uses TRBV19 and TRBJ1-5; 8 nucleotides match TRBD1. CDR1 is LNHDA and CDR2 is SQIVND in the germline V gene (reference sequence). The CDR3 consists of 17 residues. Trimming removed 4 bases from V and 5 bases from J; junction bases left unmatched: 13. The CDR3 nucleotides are TGTGCCAGTAGTAACCCCTTCGGAGGGACAGGATATCAGCCCCAGCATTTT. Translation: CASSNPFGGTGYQPQHF.

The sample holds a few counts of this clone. CDR3 sequence reads: CASSPFSSNQPQHF. In DNA form, the CDR3 reads TGTGCCAGCAGCCCCTTTAGCAGCAATCAGCCCCAGCATTTT. The chain recombines TRBV7-2 with TRBJ1-5; no clear D gene. Germline lookup yields CDR1 SGHTA and CDR2 FQGNSA. CDR3 length: 14 residues. The V and J ends lost 5 bases and 1 base respectively, with 9 bases between them.

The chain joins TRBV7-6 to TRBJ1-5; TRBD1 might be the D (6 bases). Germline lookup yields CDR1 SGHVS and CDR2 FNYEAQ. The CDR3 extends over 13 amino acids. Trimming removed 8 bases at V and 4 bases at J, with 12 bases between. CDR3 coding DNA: TGTGCCAGCCGACAGGAACCTAATCAGCCCCAGCATTTT. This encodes CASRQEPNQPQHF.

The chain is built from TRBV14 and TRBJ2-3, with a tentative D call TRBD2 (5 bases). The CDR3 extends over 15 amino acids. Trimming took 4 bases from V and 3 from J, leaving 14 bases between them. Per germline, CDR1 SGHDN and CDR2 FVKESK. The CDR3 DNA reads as TGTGCCAGCAGCCCGCGGGTCATTTCGACAGATACGCAGTATTTT. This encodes CASSPRVISTDTQYF.

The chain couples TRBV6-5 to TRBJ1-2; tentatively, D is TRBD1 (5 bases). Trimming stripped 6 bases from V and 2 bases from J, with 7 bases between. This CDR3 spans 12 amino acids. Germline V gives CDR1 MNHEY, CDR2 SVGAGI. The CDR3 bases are TGTGCCAGCAGGGACACCAACTATGGCTACACCTTC. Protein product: CASRDTNYGYTF.

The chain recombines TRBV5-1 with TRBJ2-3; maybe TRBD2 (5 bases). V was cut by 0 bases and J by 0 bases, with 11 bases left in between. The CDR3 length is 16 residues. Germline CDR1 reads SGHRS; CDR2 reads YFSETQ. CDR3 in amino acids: CASSLARLASTDTQYF. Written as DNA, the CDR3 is TGCGCCAGCAGCTTGGCCCGCCTAGCTAGCACAGATACGCAGTATTTT.

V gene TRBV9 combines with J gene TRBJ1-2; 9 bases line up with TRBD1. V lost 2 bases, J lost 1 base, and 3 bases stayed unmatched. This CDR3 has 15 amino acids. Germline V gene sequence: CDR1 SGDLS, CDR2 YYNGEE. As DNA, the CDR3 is TGTGCCAGCAGCGTGACAGGGGGGAATAACTATGGCTACACCTTC. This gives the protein CASSVTGGNNYGYTF.

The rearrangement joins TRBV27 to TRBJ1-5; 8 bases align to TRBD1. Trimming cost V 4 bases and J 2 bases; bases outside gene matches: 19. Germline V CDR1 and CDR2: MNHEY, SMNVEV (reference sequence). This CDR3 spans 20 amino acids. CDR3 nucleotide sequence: TGTGCCAGCAGTTCAGAATCAGGACAGGGAAATTCTTTCGGCAATCAGCCCCAGCATTTT. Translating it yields CASSSESGQGNSFGNQPQHF.

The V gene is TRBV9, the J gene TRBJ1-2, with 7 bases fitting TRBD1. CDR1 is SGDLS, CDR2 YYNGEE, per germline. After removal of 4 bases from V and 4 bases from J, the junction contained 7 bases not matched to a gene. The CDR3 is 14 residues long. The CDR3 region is CASSRIGTAYGYTF. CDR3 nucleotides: TGTGCCAGCAGCAGGATAGGGACAGCCTATGGCTACACCTTC.